Below, 3 T cell receptor beta chains from the same sample are listed, as sequenced in a study of blood T cell repertoires in COVID-19. The table came from immunoSEQ multiplex PCR; TCRdb's copy has only in-frame clones and leaves some out. This sample yields more than 200,000 clones, of which more than 85% are seen a single time; 5.2% belongs to the top ten. Material for sequencing was peripheral blood. These receptors originate from an older woman with COVID-19, enrolled during active disease.

J is TRBJ1-5 and V is TRBV7-9; 7 bases match TRBD1. This CDR3 contains 18 residues. Per the germline V gene, CDR1 is SEHNR and CDR2 is FQNEAQ (reference sequence). V lost 2 bases and J lost 0; bases outside the gene matches: 10. The CDR3 reads CASSLSHRGVDSNQPQHF. CDR3 in DNA: TGTGCCAGCAGCTTATCCCACAGGGGAGTTGATAGCAATCAGCCCCAGCATTTT.

The chain has TRBV19 and TRBJ1-2; 9 bases map to TRBD1. J lost 7 bases, V lost 7 bases, and 10 bases had no gene match. This CDR3 has 14 residues. The germline CDR1 and CDR2 sequences are LNHDA and SQIVND (reference sequence). The CDR3 nucleotides are TGTGCCAGTACCCCGGGACAGGGACTGGGTGGCTACACCTTC. It specifies CASTPGQGLGGYTF.

CDR3 in amino acids: CASSQDRGSTDTQYF. The CDR3 region has the DNA TGCGCCAGCAGCCAAGACAGGGGGAGCACAGATACGCAGTATTTT. V gene TRBV4-1 combines with J gene TRBJ2-3, with 7 bases lining up with TRBD1. Unmatched junction bases numbered 0, after V lost 0 bases and J lost 0 bases. Germline loops: CDR1 MGHRA, CDR2 YSYEKL. The CDR3 sequence is 15 residues long.